Below, 18 T cell receptor delta chains from the same sample are listed, as sequenced in a study of γδ T cells in repeated Plasmodium falciparum infection. TCRdb fed the multiplex PCR reads to CATT. The data show tens of thousands of delta-chain clones, around 1.7% seen once. Vgamma9/Vdelta2+ and Vdelta2-negative gammadelta T cells were flow-sorted from PBMC for bulk sequencing. Material for sequencing was gamma-delta T cells from blood. The receptors were sampled from a pool of human donors (malaria-infected and uninfected, not separated).

Worth noting for this clone: A read error is likely here: a far larger clone is one base away. The sample carries other DNA sequences with the same CDR3. The V and J genes are TRDV1 and TRDJ1; no clear D gene. TCRdb supplies no J gene; here it was assigned by aligning the nucleotide sequence to germline. V gave up 0 bases and J gave up 0 bases, with 32 bases separating them. Germline V lookup: CDR1 TSWWSYY, CDR2 QGS. The CDR3 sequence is 23 residues long. The DNA for the CDR3 is TGTGCTCTTGGGGAACTAATAACAAAGTTTAGTTCCCCCGAAGGGCCATACACCGATAAACTCATCTTT. Protein product: CALGELITKFSSPEGPYTDKLIF.

Concerning this clone: This DNA's translation differs at residue 7 from TCRdb's protein, which comes from a much larger clone; a read error is likely, and the protein shown is translated from the DNA. CDR3 region: CALGSPLGKYGSGADTDKLIF. Here the CDR3 DNA reads TGTGCTCTTGGGTCCCCTCTAGGGAAATACGGTTCTGGGGCCGACACCGATAAACTCATCTTT. The chain recombines TRDV1 with TRDJ1; D tentatively reads TRDD1 or TRDD3 (6 bases each). The J gene, absent from TCRdb, was called here by matching the DNA to germline. CDR1 and CDR2 from the germline V gene are TSWWSYY and QGS. The CDR3 spans 21 residues. V lost 5 bases and J 0 bases, leaving 31 bases between the germline ends.

Notes on this clone: The protein TCRdb gives is from a much larger clone and does not agree with this DNA's translation at residue 21, likely a read error; the protein shown here comes from the DNA. The rearrangement joins TRDV1 to TRDJ1; 7 bases agree with TRDD3. Germline V lookup: CDR1 TSWWSYY, CDR2 QGS. The CDR3 is made up of 22 amino acids. CDR3 protein: CALGELVLSCALGDANTDKLTF. CDR3 sequence (DNA): TGTGCTCTTGGGGAACTAGTCTTATCCTGCGCCTTGGGGGACGCAAACACCGATAAACTCACCTTT.

In its sample, this clone was seen a few times. The protein in TCRdb stems from a much larger clone and differs at residue 14 from this DNA's translation, likely a read error; here the protein is translated from the DNA. V gene TRDV1 combines with J gene TRDJ1; 10 bases agree with TRDD3. As TCRdb names no J gene, one was assigned here on the basis of a DNA match to germline. CDR3 length equals 22 residues. The V and J ends lost 2 bases and 0 bases, in that order; junction bases with no gene match: 21. Germline assignment: CDR1 TSWWSYY and CDR2 QGS. CDR3 coding DNA: TGTGCTCTTGGGGAAATGGGAGATATCGGATATACTGGGGGATTCAACACCGATAAACTCATCTTT. Encoded protein: CALGEMGDIGYTGGFNTDKLIF.

This clone has a handful of counts. A far larger clone is just one base off, so this is likely a read error. Additional DNA sequences in this sample encode the identical CDR3. V gene TRDV2 combines with J gene TRDJ1; 7 bases map to TRDD2. TCRdb does not report a J gene; here it was assigned by matching the DNA to germline references. The CDR3 is made up of 21 amino acids. The V segment lost 3 bases and the J segment 4 bases; nucleotides outside the gene matches: 28. Germline values: CDR1 GEAIGNYY, CDR2 EKD. The CDR3: CACDFRLPPTTKGTPNDKLIF. The CDR3 DNA reads as TGTGCCTGTGACTTTCGCCTTCCTCCTACTACTAAGGGTACACCGAACGATAAACTCATCTTT.

This clone was seen ten or more times. This probably arose from a read error, given a far larger clone one base away. This sample includes further DNA sequences coding for the same CDR3. This rearrangement joins TRDV1 to TRDJ2; no reliable D call. Germline-derived CDR1 and CDR2 are TSWWSYY and QGS. The V end was cut by 2 bases, the J end by 4 bases, with 14 bases between. This CDR3 has 16 amino acids. In DNA form, the CDR3 reads TGTGCTCTTGGGGAAGCTTTTTGTGATGGGACAGCACAACTCTTCTTT. As protein: CALGEAFCDGTAQLFF.

A note on this clone: For this DNA, TCRdb reports the protein of a much larger clone, which diverges at residue 9, most likely from a read error; the protein presented here is translated directly from the DNA. The gene calls are TRDV1 and TRDJ1; D ambiguous. The J gene, absent from TCRdb, was called here by matching the DNA to germline. Germline-derived CDR1 and CDR2 are TSWWSYY and QGS. V lost 4 bases, J lost 3 bases, and 30 bases lay in between. This CDR3 comprises 20 residues. The chain's CDR3 is CALGVLFRRPRGPRADKLIF. The CDR3 bases are TGTGCTCTTGGGGTATTATTCCGTCGCCCCAGGGGTCCGAGGGCCGATAAACTCATCTTT.

This clone has only a few counts. With a much larger clone just one base away, this may be a read error. CDR3 nucleotide sequence: TGTGCAGCAAGCACGACCTTCCTATGTCTAAATATGGAAGGGTCCGATAAACTCACCTTT. It is translated as CAASTTFLCLNMEGSDKLTF. This rearrangement joins TRAV29/DV5 to TRDJ1; 8 nucleotides align to TRDD2. Germline CDR1 NSMFDY, CDR2 ISSIKDK. The CDR3 has 20 residues.

At least ten counts were recorded for this clone. The amino acid sequence in TCRdb belongs to a much larger clone and departs from this DNA's translation at residue 11, likely a sequencing read error; the sequence shown is translated from the DNA. The rearrangement uses TRDV1 and TRDJ1; TRDD3 might be the D (5 bases). Here the J gene was assigned by germline matching of the DNA, as TCRdb has none. With 1 base removed from V and 10 bases from J, the gap between germline ends came to 31 bases. There are 19 residues in the CDR3. Germline V gene sequence: CDR1 TSWWSYY, CDR2 QGS. As DNA, the CDR3 is TGTGCTCTTGGGGAACCCACCGCGTGGGGACGGGCCCCTGAGTGTACACTCATCTTT. It codes for CALGEPTAWGRAPECTLIF.

Ten or more counts support this clone. Only one base separates this from a far larger clonotype, so it likely reflects a read error. The sample carries other DNA sequences with the same CDR3. The V call is TRDV1, the J call TRDJ1; D possibly corresponds to TRDD2 (6 bases). CDR3 length equals 18 residues. Per the germline V gene, CDR1 is TSWWSYY and CDR2 is QGS. CDR3 protein: CALGEVGGIPSYTDKLIF. As DNA, the CDR3 is TGTGCTCTTGGGGAAGTGGGAGGGATCCCATCCTACACTGATAAACTCATCTTT.

Points on this clone: The TCRdb record carries a much larger clone's protein, which differs from this DNA's translation at residue 11; a read error is the likely cause, and the protein listed here is the DNA translation. The chain joins TRDV1 to TRDJ1; 8 bases are shared with TRDD2. No J segment appears in TCRdb, so it was assigned here by matching the sequence to germline. The germline CDR1 and CDR2 sequences are TSWWSYY and QGS. J gave up 0 bases and V 2 bases, and 17 bases lay outside the gene matches. This CDR3 has 20 residues. The CDR3 sequence: CALGEILPKHRGLYTDKLIF. The CDR3 DNA sequence: TGTGCTCTTGGGGAAATCCTTCCTAAGCACAGGGGGCTCTACACCGATAAACTCATCTTT.

This clone was seen only a few times. Only one base separates this from a far larger clonotype, so it likely reflects a read error. Other DNA sequences in the same sample also yield this CDR3. The chain recombines TRDV1 with TRDJ1; 8 positions agree with TRDD3. Germline lookup yields CDR1 TSWWSYY and CDR2 QGS. This CDR3 is built from 21 residues. The trim removed 6 bases at V and 11 bases at J, leaving 35 bases unmatched. The CDR3: CALGERYFNTIRDTRVVNLIF. The CDR3 DNA reads as TGTGCTCTTGGAGAAAGGTATTTTAATACTATAAGGGATACGAGAGTGGTGAATCTCATCTTT.

Points on this clone: It differs at one base from a far larger clone, so likely a read error. This same CDR3 is encoded by further DNA sequences in the sample. The chain employs TRDV1 and TRDJ1, with D tentatively TRDD3 (6 bases). Germline V gene sequence: CDR1 TSWWSYY, CDR2 QGS. V lost 1 base and J 3 bases, leaving 48 bases between the germline ends. The CDR3 is 27 residues long. The CDR3 loop reads CALGEPHTPVGSWVYYLGGYGADKLIF. In DNA, the CDR3 is TGTGCTCTTGGGGAACCTCATACCCCGGTAGGATCTTGGGTTTACTACCTTGGGGGGTACGGGGCCGATAAACTCATCTTT.

Note on this clone: This sequence is one base from a far larger clone and is likely a read error. No J gene call was made, and the V gene is TRDV3; TRDD3 is taken as the D call from the table, unchecked against the DNA. Germline assignment: CDR1 TVYSNPD and CDR2 GDNSRS (reference sequence). This CDR3 region has 19 residues. Written as DNA, the CDR3 is TGTGCCTCCGAGAGGCCCGGTTGGGGGATACGCGGACAAACCGATAAGCTCATCTTT. Protein product: CASERPGWGIRGQTDKLIF.

About this clone: TCRdb shows a much larger clone's protein in place of this DNA's translation, and the two differ at residue 18, likely through a read error; the protein shown is translated from the DNA. This chain connects TRDV1 to TRDJ1; 12 positions agree with TRDD3. The germline V gene has CDR1 TSWWSYY and CDR2 QGS. The CDR3 extends over 24 amino acids. V was pared by 1 base and J by 1 base, with 25 bases of the junction left unmatched. CDR3 loop: CALGEPTFFCPNWGIPCFTDKLIF. The CDR3 nucleotides are TGTGCTCTTGGGGAACCCACCTTTTTCTGTCCTAACTGGGGGATACCCTGCTTCACCGATAAACTCATCTTT.

Worth noting for this clone: TCRdb lists the protein of a much larger clone for this DNA, which differs at residue 7, so this is likely a read error; the protein given here is translated from the DNA itself. The rearrangement joins TRDV1 to TRDJ1; 9 nucleotides match TRDD3. Germline V gene sequence: CDR1 TSWWSYY, CDR2 QGS. The V gene end was trimmed by 2 bases and the J gene end by 0 bases; junction bases not matched to a gene: 19. The CDR3 runs to 21 residues. The CDR3 sequence is CALGENGGPLGETLYTDKLIF. The CDR3 region has the DNA TGTGCTCTTGGGGAAAACGGGGGCCCACTGGGGGAAACCCTCTACACCGATAAACTCATCTTT.

This sequence joins TRDV1 and TRDJ1; 9 bases agree with TRDD3. TCRdb gives no J gene; it was assigned here by matching the DNA to germline. CDR1 TSWWSYY and CDR2 QGS come from the germline V gene. V trimming: 0 bases; J trimming: 0 bases; junction bases outside the gene matches: 32. The CDR3 has 26 amino acids. For the CDR3, the DNA is TGTGCTCTTGGGGAACTCAGCCTTACCGAGTACTGGGGGACCCGCGCCAGGTCACAATACACCGATAAACTCATCTTT. It specifies CALGELSLTEYWGTRARSQYTDKLIF.

Points on this clone: TCRdb's protein, taken from a much larger clone, differs from this DNA's translation at residue 14, likely owing to a read error; the protein displayed comes from the DNA. The chain has TRDV1 and TRDJ2; 8 nucleotides agree with TRDD3. Assignment of the J gene here rests on matching the DNA to germline, because TCRdb gives none. CDR3 size: 21 residues. V was clipped by 2 bases and J by 2 bases; unmatched bases: 19. Per the germline V gene, CDR1 is TSWWSYY and CDR2 is QGS. As DNA, the CDR3 is TGTGCTCTTGGGGAAGGTCCCTACTGGGGGCCCCGCACCGCCTTGACAGCACAACTCTTCTTT. Translation gives CALGEGPYWGPRTALTAQLFF.